Below are 29 T cell receptor beta chains sequenced from a single sample in a study of human T cells and chemical hapten exposure. MiXCR, run by TCRdb on the RACE reads, gives a single entry per CDR3 protein. The repertoire has fewer than 150,000 distinct CDR3 sequences, roughly 13% of them found once; the top ten carry around 2.8%. Time point indicated: pre-sensitization, week 0. Treatment indicated: therapeutic diphenylcyclopropenone sensitization with weekly scalp DPC. Here the sequenced sample was whole blood, taken in connection with sensitization to the hapten diphenylcyclopropenone (DPC). These receptors were collected from a woman aged 18 to 35 with alopecia areata. Some clones in this sample may be carry-over from other donors' samples.

This clonotype was counted only a few times. The chain employs TRBV20-1 and TRBJ2-5; a weak D match, TRBD1 (6 bases). Per germline, CDR1 DFQATT and CDR2 SNEGSKA (reference sequence). V lost 4 bases, J lost 1 base, and 10 bases lay in between. The CDR3 is 13 amino acids. The CDR3 region has the DNA TGCAGTGCTACCGACAGGTTCCAAGAGACCCAGTACTTC. As protein: CSATDRFQETQYF.

This clonotype occurred many times. CDR3 protein: CASSQSGGLRSSYEQYF. CDR3 DNA sequence: TGCGCCAGCAGTCAATCGGGGGGACTCAGGAGCTCCTACGAGCAGTACTTC. This chain joins TRBV23-1 and TRBJ2-7, with a tentative D call TRBD2 (6 bases). TRBV23-1 counts as an open reading frame of uncertain function. Trimming removed 0 bases from V and 0 bases from J, with 15 bases in between. CDR3 size: 17 residues.

There are many counts of this clonotype. The chain carries TRBV6-2 or TRBV6-3 and TRBJ1-1; no clear D gene. Trimming stripped 6 bases from V and 4 bases from J, with 15 bases between. The CDR3 totals 14 residues. CDR1 is MNHEY and CDR2 is SVGEGT in the germline V gene. DNA for the CDR3: TGTGCCAGCAGAAACGGTAGGACCGCCACTGAAGCTTTCTTT. Amino acid sequence: CASRNGRTATEAFF.

This clonotype was recorded many times. The chain links TRBV7-2 to TRBJ2-5, with TRBD2 matching 13 bases. The V and J ends lost 5 bases and 2 bases, in that order; junction bases with no gene match: 2. Germline CDR1 and CDR2: SGHTA and FQGNSA. CDR3 size: 15 residues. Here the CDR3 DNA reads TGTGCCAGCAGCCCGGGACTAGCGGGGCAAGAGACCCAGTACTTC. Amino acid sequence: CASSPGLAGQETQYF.

This clonotype showed up many times. This chain connects TRBV24-1 to TRBJ2-2; no firm D call. The CDR3 spans 11 residues. V lost 7 bases to trimming and J lost 3 bases, with 2 bases between them. CDR1 is KGHDR and CDR2 is SFDVKD in the germline V gene. The CDR3 coding sequence is TGTGCCACCAGATACACCGGGGAGCTGTTTTTT. Amino acids: CATRYTGELFF.

The J gene is TRBJ1-6, the V gene TRBV7-9, with D tentatively TRBD1 (6 bases). V was clipped by 5 bases and J by 7 bases, with 18 bases between them. CDR1 and CDR2 from the germline V gene are SEHNR and FQNEAQ (reference sequence). This CDR3 comprises 16 residues. CDR3 bases: TGTGCCAGCAGCCCCACCAAGGGGGGCTGGAATTCACCCCTCCACTTT. Translating it yields CASSPTKGGWNSPLHF.

The chain couples TRBV30 to TRBJ2-7; possible D gene TRBD1, 6 bases. The CDR3 is 15 residues long. V lost 1 base, J lost 0 bases, and 13 bases lay in between. Germline CDR1 and CDR2: GTSNPN and SVGIG (reference sequence). CDR3 protein: CAWSGGDTSSYEQYF. CDR3 bases: TGTGCCTGGAGTGGAGGGGACACAAGCTCCTACGAGCAGTACTTC.

CDR3 sequence: CASSLWGNEKLFF. The CDR3 region has the DNA TGTGCCAGCAGTTTATGGGGAAATGAAAAACTGTTTTTT. The chain carries TRBV12-3 or TRBV12-4 and TRBJ1-4, with D unresolved. The V gene lost 2 bases and the J gene lost 5 bases, with 6 bases spanning the gap. This CDR3 is 13 amino acids long.

The J gene is TRBJ2-3, the V gene TRBV7-8, with a tentative D call TRBD1 (5 bases). Germline V gene lookup returns CDR1 SGHVS and CDR2 FQNEAQ. This CDR3 region has 17 residues. The V gene lost 5 bases and the J gene lost 0 bases, with 18 bases spanning the gap. CDR3 bases: TGTGCCAGCAGCCCAGGGTGGGGTGATTCGAGCACAGATACGCAGTATTTT. As protein: CASSPGWGDSSTDTQYF.

The CDR3 bases are TGCGCCAGCAGCCAAGAGGGCATGAACACTGAAGCTTTCTTT. Encoded protein: CASSQEGMNTEAFF. The genes are TRBV4-1 and TRBJ1-1; D is ambiguous. This CDR3 is built from 14 residues. Germline-derived CDR1 and CDR2 are MGHRA and YSYEKL. The germline V and J ends were trimmed by 0 bases and 0 bases, with 5 bases remaining between them.

The V and J genes are TRBV25-1 and TRBJ1-2; D is uncertain. The germline V and J ends were trimmed by 4 bases and 5 bases, with 8 bases remaining between them. This CDR3 region has 12 residues. Germline CDR1 is MGHDK and CDR2 is SYGVNS. The CDR3 DNA is TGTGCCAGCAGTGCAGAAGGTTATGGCTACACCTTC. It yields the protein CASSAEGYGYTF.

In this sample, this clonotype turned up a few times. The V call is TRBV28, the J call TRBJ2-3; the match to TRBD2 covers 11 bases. The CDR3 runs 18 residues. CDR1 MDHEN and CDR2 SYDVKM come from the germline V gene. Trimming at V came to 2 bases and at J to 1 base, leaving 8 bases not matched to a gene. CDR3 bases: TGTGCCAGCAGTTTACGTGGAGGTAGCGGGGGGGGCACAGATACGCAGTATTTT. It specifies CASSLRGGSGGGTDTQYF.

The chain couples TRBV20-1 to TRBJ1-1; D is perhaps TRBD1 (5 bases). Germline CDR1 is DFQATT and CDR2 is SNEGSKA (reference sequence). This CDR3 has 13 amino acids. V lost 5 bases and J lost 6, with 16 bases in between. CDR3 loop: CSASRDRDAEAFF. The CDR3 DNA reads as TGCAGTGCTTCCCGGGACCGGGACGCTGAAGCTTTCTTT.

The chain employs TRBV2 and TRBJ2-6, with D tentatively TRBD1 (7 bases). This CDR3 comprises 18 residues. Trimming took 3 bases from V and 0 from J, leaving 15 bases between them. Germline assignment: CDR1 SNHLY and CDR2 FYNNEI. The CDR3 nucleotides are TGTGCCAGCAGTGAGAGACAGGGAGGCCTCTCTGGGGCCAACGTCCTGACTTTC. Its translation is CASSERQGGLSGANVLTF.

V usage is TRBV9 and J usage is TRBJ1-1; D gene unclear. The CDR3 runs to 13 residues. V gave up 2 bases and J gave up 8 bases, with 13 bases separating them. Germline V lookup: CDR1 SGDLS, CDR2 YYNGEE. The CDR3 DNA follows: TGTGCCAGCAGCGTCCTTACGGGTTTGGAAGCTTTCTTT. Its protein product is CASSVLTGLEAFF.

This clonotype appeared many times. The V call is TRBV20-1, the J call TRBJ2-5; D is unresolved. Germline-derived CDR1 and CDR2 are DFQATT and SNEGSKA (reference sequence). The V end lost 8 bases, the J end lost 0 bases, and 7 bases lay between the germline ends. The CDR3 spans 11 residues. The CDR3 coding sequence is TGCAGTACAGAGTACCAAGAGACCCAGTACTTC. This translates into CSTEYQETQYF.

In this sample, this clonotype turned up many times. The V call is TRBV6-4, the J call TRBJ1-2, with D unresolved. The V end lost 4 bases, the J end lost 0 bases, and 9 bases lay between the germline ends. The CDR3 sequence is 14 residues long. Germline CDR1 MRHNA, CDR2 SNTAGT. CDR3 sequence (DNA): TGTGCCAGCAGTGCTGACGGAGCTAACTATGGCTACACCTTC. It specifies CASSADGANYGYTF.

This clonotype was seen many times. The chain combines TRBV20-1 with TRBJ2-5; TRBD1 matches 8 bases. Germline CDR1 reads DFQATT; CDR2 reads SNEGSKA (reference sequence). Germline trimming cut 7 bases from V and 6 bases from J; bases unmatched to any gene: 10. This CDR3 spans 13 amino acids. The CDR3 loop is CSGSGGMVKTQYF. The CDR3 DNA reads TGCAGTGGGTCAGGGGGCATGGTCAAGACCCAGTACTTC.

This clonotype has at least ten counts. The chain joins TRBV5-1 to TRBJ2-1; D is possibly TRBD1 or TRBD2 (5 bases each). Looked up from germline, CDR1 is SGHRS and CDR2 is YFSETQ. Trimming pared 7 bases from V and 12 bases from J, leaving 20 bases between. CDR3 size: 13 residues. CDR3 in DNA: TGCGCCAGCCGCAAAGACTTGGGGGATCCGCAGTTCTTC. This translates into CASRKDLGDPQFF.

This clonotype has a count of ten or more. The CDR3 bases are TGTGCCAGCAGCTTGTGGGGCAACTACAATGAGCAGTTCTTC. It translates to CASSLWGNYNEQFF. This chain joins TRBV5-4 and TRBJ2-1; D is possibly TRBD1 (5 bases). Germline V gene data show CDR1 as SGHNT and CDR2 as YYREEE (reference sequence). CDR3 length: 14 residues. V dropped 1 base and J dropped 3 bases, with 8 bases sitting between them.

The genes are TRBV7-2 and TRBJ2-1, with D hard to call. There are 12 residues in the CDR3. V was shortened by 6 bases and J by 15 bases, with 18 bases between the two germline ends. From germline, CDR1 is SGHTA and CDR2 FQGNSA. DNA for the CDR3: TGTGCCAGCAGAGAGAACAGTGACCTCTCGTTCTTC. Translated, it gives CASRENSDLSFF.

This clonotype was seen repeatedly, ten times or more. The chain is built from TRBV25-1 and TRBJ1-2, with D unclear. Germline-derived CDR1 and CDR2 are MGHDK and SYGVNS. The CDR3 length is 13 residues. The V gene lost 1 base and the J gene lost 4 bases, with 7 bases spanning the gap. CDR3 amino acids: CASSESGSYGYTF. The DNA for the CDR3 is TGTGCCAGCAGTGAATCCGGAAGCTATGGCTACACCTTC.

This chain links TRBV5-6 with TRBJ1-4, with D hard to call. CDR3 size: 14 residues. Trimming shortened V by 1 base and J by 6 bases, and 10 bases separated the two germline ends. Germline V lookup: CDR1 SGHDT, CDR2 YYEEEE. The CDR3 loop is CASSLPWGDEKLFF. As DNA, the CDR3 is TGTGCCAGCAGCTTGCCATGGGGTGATGAAAAACTGTTTTTT. The whole variable domain, remainder taken from reference TRBV5-6 and TRBJ1-4, is DAGVTQSPTHLIKTRGQQVTLRCSPKSGHDTVSWYQQALGQGPQFIFQYYEEEERQRGNFPDRFSGHQFPNYSSELNVNALLLGDSALYLCASSLPWGDEKLFFGSGTQLSVL.

Regarding this clonotype: At one of its ends the junction is not consistent with the germline gene, which may arise from a read error. V and J are TRBV29-1 and TRBJ2-1, with 9 bases fitting TRBD2. The germline V gene has CDR1 SQVTM and CDR2 ANQGSEA. The CDR3 is 16 residues long. CDR3 coding DNA: TGCAGCCTACGTGATTCTGGCGGGGGGGCTGTAAATGTGCAGTTCTTC. Protein sequence: CSLRDSGGGAVNVQFF.

This clonotype was seen more than once but under ten times. The V gene is TRBV14, the J gene TRBJ1-4, with D possibly matching TRBD1 (5 bases). Looked up from germline, CDR1 is SGHDN and CDR2 is FVKESK. This CDR3 has 15 amino acids. The V and J ends lost 4 bases and 8 bases respectively, with 17 bases between them. CDR3 nucleotide sequence: TGTGCCAGCAGCCCGATCGCGGGGGTGGGAGAAAAACTGTTTTTT. It encodes CASSPIAGVGEKLFF.

A few counts support this clonotype. The J gene is TRBJ2-1, the V gene TRBV29-1; weak D call: TRBD2 (5 bases). Between the trimmed V and J ends, which lost 4 bases and 6 bases, there was a span of 16 bases. The CDR3 runs 14 residues. The germline V gene has CDR1 SQVTM and CDR2 ANQGSEA. The CDR3 protein is CSVVLKTSINEQFF. CDR3 DNA: TGCAGCGTTGTCCTAAAAACTAGTATCAATGAGCAGTTCTTC.

This clonotype has ten or more counts. This chain joins TRBV7-2 and TRBJ1-3; D remains ambiguous. The CDR3 length is 15 residues. With 1 base removed from V and 2 bases from J, the gap between germline ends came to 9 bases. From germline, CDR1 is SGHTA and CDR2 FQGNSA. CDR3 nucleotide sequence: TGTGCCAGCAGCTTAGGGGTCAGTCCTGGAAACACCATATATTTT. It is translated as CASSLGVSPGNTIYF.

This clonotype showed up just a few times. J is TRBJ2-6 and V is TRBV5-5; D call uncertain. The CDR3 is 15 amino acids. Trimming left V 0 bases short and J 0 bases short, with 4 bases between. CDR1 is SGHKS, CDR2 YYEKEE, per germline (reference sequence). The CDR3 spells CASSLVPSGANVLTF. The CDR3 region has the DNA TGTGCCAGCAGCTTGGTTCCCTCTGGGGCCAACGTCCTGACTTTC.

This clonotype showed up just a few times. The rearrangement uses TRBV12-3 or TRBV12-4 and TRBJ2-7, with a tentative D call TRBD1 (6 bases). The CDR3 loop spans 15 amino acids. V shed 3 bases and J shed 2 bases, with 14 bases lying between them. The CDR3 reads CASSFWPGDAYEQYF. Written as DNA, the CDR3 is TGTGCCAGCAGTTTTTGGCCAGGGGATGCCTACGAGCAGTACTTC.